This TCR beta chain was profiled in a study of memory CD4+ T cells and cytomegalovirus serostatus. At the level of the study: Healthy Belgian adult donors included nine or ten CMV-positive and 24 CMV-negative people.

Profiling relied on immunoSEQ multiplex PCR, and the TCRdb table lists in-frame clones only, not all of them. The sample contains some 48,000 clones, 60% to 80% of which appear only once. CDR1 and CDR2 from the germline V gene are SGHRS and YFSETQ. Germline trimming cut 4 bases from V and 6 bases from J; bases unmatched to any gene: 6. The CDR3 consists of 15 residues. Single viable CD3+CD4+CD8-CD45RO+ cells were sorted as the memory CD4+ T cells. Study results and limitations: Suggested: most of the CMV-linked TCR signature lies in CD4+ memory cells.

This clone occurred once. Its target is not known. The receptor comes from an adult in good health and CMV-seronegative. Sequencing used memory CD4+ T cells from blood. V and J are TRBV5-1 and TRBJ2-1, with 11 bases identical to TRBD1. This CDR3 reads CASSTAGTGGNEQFF. DNA for the CDR3: TGCGCCAGCAGCACCGCCGGGACAGGGGGCAATGAGCAGTTCTTC.